The 21 T cell receptor beta chains presented below share a single source sample, sequenced in a study of technical replicates of blood from a handful of donors. Here immunoSEQ multiplex PCR was the method, and the copy in TCRdb shows in-frame clones only, minus some. Of more than 65,000 clones in the sample, around 97% were seen once. The sequenced material came from T cells isolated from PBMCs. All receptors derive from a human donor in good health.

The chain links TRBV15 to TRBJ1-4, with TRBD1 matching 7 bases. Germline values: CDR1 LNHNV, CDR2 YYDKDF (reference sequence). The CDR3 runs to 15 residues. Germline trimming cut 5 bases from V and 8 bases from J; bases unmatched to any gene: 11. CDR3 nucleotides: TGTGCCACCAGCCCAGGGGGAAGCCAGGGGGAAAAACTGTTTTTT. Protein sequence: CATSPGGSQGEKLFF.

The CDR3 loop reads CASGSGGNQPQHF. Here the CDR3 DNA reads TGTGCCAGCGGATCGGGGGGCAATCAGCCCCAGCATTTT. The rearrangement uses TRBV6-5 and TRBJ1-5; TRBD1 might be the D (5 bases). V was cut by 8 bases and J by 2 bases, with 10 bases left in between. The germline CDR1 and CDR2 sequences are MNHEY and SVGAGI. This CDR3 has 13 residues.

This chain uses TRBV19 with TRBJ2-5, with D possibly being TRBD2 (7 bases). From germline, CDR1 is LNHDA and CDR2 SQIVND (reference sequence). The CDR3 is 15 amino acids. V was pared by 3 bases and J by 4 bases, with 15 bases between. CDR3 amino acids: CASSILRGAGETQYF. The CDR3 region has the DNA TGTGCCAGTAGTATCCTTCGGGGGGCAGGAGAGACCCAGTACTTC.

The chain couples TRBV10-3 to TRBJ1-4; 9 bases fit TRBD1. Trimming took 5 bases from V and 7 from J; bases not matched to a gene: 5. Germline CDR1 ENHRY, CDR2 SYGVKD. The CDR3 sequence is 14 residues long. CDR3 protein: CAISPGQGLEKLFF. Written as DNA, the CDR3 is TGTGCCATCAGTCCGGGACAGGGACTTGAAAAACTGTTTTTT.

This clone occurred a few times. The rearrangement links TRBV29-1 to TRBJ2-7; D call uncertain. CDR3 size: 14 residues. Germline loops: CDR1 SQVTM, CDR2 ANQGSEA. V lost 0 bases to trimming and J lost 0 bases, with 9 bases between them. The CDR3 spells CSVEEYSSSYEQYF. CDR3 coding DNA: TGCAGCGTTGAAGAGTACAGTTCCTCCTACGAGCAGTACTTC.

V gene TRBV2 combines with J gene TRBJ1-1; 8 bases map to TRBD1. Germline V gene lookup returns CDR1 SNHLY and CDR2 FYNNEI. The V segment lost 1 base and the J segment 1 base; nucleotides outside the gene matches: 2. This CDR3 contains 15 residues. The CDR3, as DNA: TGTGCCAGCAGTGAAGGGACAGGGTCGAACACTGAAGCTTTCTTT. Translated: CASSEGTGSNTEAFF.

V is TRBV5-1 and J is TRBJ2-1; D is undetermined. The germline gives CDR1 SGHRS, CDR2 YFSETQ. Trimming pared 0 bases from V and 7 bases from J, leaving 20 bases between. CDR3 length equals 17 residues. CDR3 sequence reads: CASSLVSVQVSLNEQFF. The CDR3 DNA follows: TGCGCCAGCAGCTTGGTGTCCGTTCAGGTTTCGCTTAATGAGCAGTTCTTC.

This clone appeared a few times. The chain links TRBV19 to TRBJ1-2; 7 nucleotides align to TRBD1. CDR1 and CDR2 from the germline V gene are LNHDA and SQIVND (reference sequence). There are 14 residues in the CDR3. The V and J ends lost 7 bases and 3 bases, in that order; junction bases with no gene match: 8. CDR3 sequence: CASTPTGPDYGYTF. The CDR3 nucleotides read TGTGCCAGTACCCCGACAGGGCCTGACTATGGCTACACCTTC.

The chain combines TRBV4-2 with TRBJ2-5, with TRBD2 identical over 15 bases. The CDR3 runs to 19 residues. The J segment lost 2 bases and the V segment lost 5 bases, leaving 12 bases of the junction unmatched. CDR1 LGHNA and CDR2 YNFKEQ come from the germline V gene. Here the CDR3 reads CASSGGVGLAGGRQETQYF. As DNA, the CDR3 is TGTGCCAGCAGCGGGGGGGTTGGACTAGCGGGAGGGAGACAAGAGACCCAGTACTTC.

The rearrangement joins TRBV7-2 to TRBJ2-1, with 9 positions matching TRBD2. V shed 5 bases and J 11 bases; nucleotides not matched to a gene: 13. The CDR3 is made up of 15 amino acids. The germline V gene has CDR1 SGHTA and CDR2 FQGNSA. The CDR3 spells CASSKSGGYIDKQFF. The DNA of the CDR3 is TGTGCCAGCAGCAAAAGCGGGGGGTACATTGATAAGCAGTTCTTC. The whole variable domain, remainder taken from reference TRBV7-2 and TRBJ2-1, is GAGVSQSPSNKVTEKGKDVELRCDPISGHTALYWYRQSLGQGLEFLIYFQGNSAPDKSGLPSDRFSAERTGGSVSTLTIQRTQQEDSAVYLCASSKSGGYIDKQFFGPGTRLTVL.

The rearrangement links TRBV6-5 to TRBJ2-3; D may be TRBD1 (5 bases). Germline V lookup: CDR1 MNHEY, CDR2 SVGAGI. CDR3 length: 15 amino acids. Trimming took 0 bases from V and 3 from J, leaving 10 bases between them. The CDR3 region is CASSYSNRQTDTQYF. CDR3 sequence (DNA): TGTGCCAGCAGTTACTCGAACCGACAGACAGATACGCAGTATTTT.

V gene TRBV27 combines with J gene TRBJ1-2; 7 bases map to TRBD1. Trimming removed 2 bases from V and 5 bases from J; junction bases left unmatched: 5. The germline gives CDR1 MNHEY, CDR2 SMNVEV (reference sequence). The length of the CDR3 is 14 residues. CDR3 coding DNA: TGTGCCAGCAGTTTAAGGACAGGAGGATATGGCTACACCTTC. Residues: CASSLRTGGYGYTF.

The gene calls are TRBV28 and TRBJ2-3; 7 bases are a match to TRBD1. Trimming took 6 bases from V and 2 from J; bases not matched to a gene: 5. The CDR3 contains 14 residues. Per the germline V gene, CDR1 is MDHEN and CDR2 is SYDVKM. CDR3 protein: CASRTGTDTDTQYF. As DNA, the CDR3 is TGTGCCAGCAGAACCGGGACAGACACAGATACGCAGTATTTT.

The chain couples TRBV9 to TRBJ2-7, with 9 bases aligning to TRBD1. The CDR3 consists of 14 residues. Per the germline V gene, CDR1 is SGDLS and CDR2 is YYNGEE. Unmatched junction bases numbered 3, after V lost 4 bases and J lost 1 base. Here the CDR3 DNA reads TGTGCCAGCAGCCGACAGGGGGGTTCCTACGAGCAGTACTTC. Its translation is CASSRQGGSYEQYF.

This chain joins TRBV29-1 and TRBJ2-5; TRBD1 matches at 8 bases. With 0 bases clipped from V and 1 base from J, the junction kept 16 bases outside the gene matches. The CDR3 is made up of 19 amino acids. Germline lookup yields CDR1 SQVTM and CDR2 ANQGSEA. The CDR3 is CSVEDPAGGRDVIQETQYF. DNA of the CDR3: TGCAGCGTTGAAGATCCGGCAGGGGGCAGAGACGTTATCCAAGAGACCCAGTACTTC.

The chain combines TRBV7-8 with TRBJ1-3; a possible D gene is TRBD1 (5 bases). Germline lookup yields CDR1 SGHVS and CDR2 FQNEAQ. Trimming removed 5 bases at V and 1 base at J, with 15 bases between. The CDR3 runs 16 residues. CDR3 nucleotides: TGTGCCAGCAGCACGCGGACGCAGGGTTCTGGAAACACCATATATTTT. It specifies CASSTRTQGSGNTIYF.

A single count supports this clone. This chain joins TRBV5-1 and TRBJ1-4, with D possibly matching TRBD1 (6 bases). CDR1 is SGHRS, CDR2 YFSETQ, per germline. CDR3 length equals 14 residues. V lost 4 bases, J lost 3 bases, and 10 bases lay in between. The CDR3 DNA sequence: TGCGCCAGCAGCCTACAGGGTTCTAATGAAAAACTGTTTTTT. As protein: CASSLQGSNEKLFF.

This sequence joins TRBV7-9 and TRBJ1-2; 10 bases are shared with TRBD1. CDR3 size: 16 residues. Looked up from germline, CDR1 is SEHNR and CDR2 is FQNEAQ (reference sequence). Germline trimming cut 4 bases from V and 4 bases from J; bases unmatched to any gene: 9. The CDR3 here is CASSSHWTGGTYGYTF. The CDR3 DNA sequence: TGTGCCAGCAGCTCCCATTGGACAGGGGGAACCTATGGCTACACCTTC.

The chain combines TRBV7-9 with TRBJ1-2, with TRBD1 matching over 7 bases. The CDR3 spans 14 residues. The junction had 6 bases not matched to a gene; V was cut back by 3 bases and J by 5 bases. CDR1 SEHNR and CDR2 FQNEAQ come from the germline V gene (reference sequence). Written as DNA, the CDR3 is TGTGCCAGCAGCTTTCCCGGGACAGCATATGGCTACACCTTC. It is translated as CASSFPGTAYGYTF.

The chain uses TRBV12-5 and TRBJ1-5, with TRBD1 matching over 11 bases. Trimming removed 6 bases from V and 9 bases from J; junction bases left unmatched: 22. This CDR3 is built from 19 residues. The V gene's germline CDR1 is LGHNT and CDR2 FRNRAP. CDR3 sequence reads: CASGPPGTGGIGSPRPQHF. Written as DNA, the CDR3 is TGTGCTAGTGGACCCCCCGGGACAGGGGGAATTGGGTCCCCCCGGCCCCAGCATTTT. Full variable domain (missing parts from reference TRBV12-5 and TRBJ1-5): DARVTQTPRHKVTEMGQEVTMRCQPILGHNTVFWYRQTMMQGLELLAYFRNRAPLDDSGMPKDRFSAEMPDATLATLKIQPSEPRDSAVYFCASGPPGTGGIGSPRPQHFGDGTRLSIL.

This clone was detected only once. This rearrangement joins TRBV6-5 to TRBJ2-2; D is possibly TRBD2 (5 bases). Germline CDR1 MNHEY, CDR2 SVGAGI. The V gene lost 4 bases and the J gene lost 3 bases, with 15 bases spanning the gap. The CDR3 has 16 amino acids. Here the CDR3 reads CASSSPYSAHTGELFF. The DNA of the CDR3 is TGTGCCAGCAGTTCGCCTTATAGCGCGCACACCGGGGAGCTGTTTTTT.